Below, 24 T cell receptor beta chains from the same sample are listed, as sequenced in a study of PD-1 blockade in classical Hodgkin lymphoma. Clones were read by immunoSEQ multiplex PCR, and TCRdb kept only the in-frame ones, dropping some. This repertoire shows about 47,000 clones, 80% found once; its top ten account for under 20%. Time point given: cycle 4 day 1 (C4D1), after more than five weeks of nivolumab. Every patient relapsed after autologous stem cell transplantation, and brentuximab vedotin exposure varied. The sequencing used peripheral blood mononuclear cells (PBMCs), collected before the fourth cycle of nivolumab. The origin of the receptors is a human donor with classical Hodgkin lymphoma.

The V call is TRBV11-3, the J call TRBJ1-1; 8 bases are shared with TRBD1. The CDR3 length is 15 residues. V was pared by 5 bases and J by 3 bases, with 8 bases of the junction left unmatched. Germline values: CDR1 SGHNT, CDR2 YENEEA. As DNA, the CDR3 is TGTGCCAGCAGCCCTAGACCGGACAGGGACACTGAAGCTTTCTTT. Encoded protein: CASSPRPDRDTEAFF.

CDR3 region: CASSQEGAADLNYGYTF. CDR3 bases: TGTGCCAGCAGCCAAGAAGGAGCGGCTGATCTAAACTATGGCTACACCTTC. V and J are TRBV4-2 and TRBJ1-2; D is uncertain. Germline-derived CDR1 and CDR2 are LGHNA and YNFKEQ. Trimming removed 0 bases from V and 2 bases from J, with 16 bases in between. The CDR3 loop spans 17 amino acids.

The rearrangement uses TRBV7-3 and TRBJ1-1; TRBD1 matches at 10 bases. The CDR3 consists of 17 residues. CDR1 and CDR2 from the germline V gene are SGHTA and FQGTGA. The J segment lost 10 bases and the V segment lost 0 bases, leaving 14 bases of the junction unmatched. CDR3: CASSLTTIDRQGARAFF. The CDR3 bases are TGTGCCAGCAGCTTAACAACTATTGACAGACAGGGGGCAAGAGCTTTCTTT.

The chain employs TRBV7-9 and TRBJ2-1; D remains unclear. The CDR3 covers 12 residues. V was clipped by 3 bases and J by 9 bases, with 9 bases between them. Per the germline V gene, CDR1 is SEHNR and CDR2 is FQNEAQ (reference sequence). CDR3 DNA: TGTGCCAGCAGCTTCTCATTGGGTGAGCAGTTCTTC. As protein: CASSFSLGEQFF.

This clone came up a few times. The chain uses TRBV19 and TRBJ2-3, with a weak D call TRBD2 (6 bases). The CDR3 is made up of 16 amino acids. Per germline, CDR1 LNHDA and CDR2 SQIVND (reference sequence). V was pared by 4 bases and J by 2 bases, with 16 bases between. CDR3 region: CASSRARDLHTDTQYF. In nucleotides, the CDR3 is TGTGCCAGTAGTAGGGCCCGGGACTTACACACAGATACGCAGTATTTT.

The J gene is TRBJ1-5, the V gene TRBV5-1; 7 nucleotides agree with TRBD1. Germline assignment: CDR1 SGHRS and CDR2 YFSETQ. The CDR3 totals 13 residues. The J segment lost 4 bases and the V segment lost 4 bases, leaving 2 bases of the junction unmatched. The CDR3 DNA sequence: TGCGCCAGCAGCCAGGGACAGAATCAGCCCCAGCATTTT. This sequence encodes CASSQGQNQPQHF.

This rearrangement joins TRBV18 to TRBJ2-1, with a tentative D call TRBD2 (6 bases). The germline V and J ends were trimmed by 6 bases and 9 bases, with 15 bases remaining between them. The germline CDR1 and CDR2 sequences are KGHSH and LQKENI. CDR3 length equals 13 residues. The CDR3 DNA is TGTGCCAGCTCCCCCGTTGGGGAGGCTGAGCAGTTCTTC. Encoded protein: CASSPVGEAEQFF.

This rearrangement joins TRBV12-5 to TRBJ1-1; D unclear. This CDR3 has 11 amino acids. V was cut by 1 base and J by 11 bases, with 8 bases left in between. CDR1 LGHNT and CDR2 FRNRAP come from the germline V gene. The CDR3 loop is CASGLGVHAFF. Here the CDR3 DNA reads TGTGCTAGTGGTTTGGGGGTGCATGCTTTCTTT. Together with reference TRBV12-5 and TRBJ1-1, the CDR3 gives the full variable domain: DARVTQTPRHKVTEMGQEVTMRCQPILGHNTVFWYRQTMMQGLELLAYFRNRAPLDDSGMPKDRFSAEMPDATLATLKIQPSEPRDSAVYFCASGLGVHAFFGQGTRLTVV.

The chain uses TRBV7-3 and TRBJ1-1; no reliable D call. Trimming left V 3 bases short and J 4 bases short, with 9 bases between. CDR3 length: 13 amino acids. The germline CDR1 and CDR2 sequences are SGHTA and FQGTGA. This chain's CDR3 is CASSFWGGTEAFF. The DNA for the CDR3 is TGTGCCAGCAGCTTCTGGGGAGGCACTGAAGCTTTCTTT.

The genes are TRBV5-1 and TRBJ2-5, with no clear D. CDR3 length: 12 residues. From germline, CDR1 is SGHRS and CDR2 YFSETQ. V was trimmed by 4 bases and J by 5 bases, leaving 9 bases between them. The DNA of the CDR3 is TGCGCCAGCAGCCGCCTCCGCGAGACCCAGTACTTC. Translating it yields CASSRLRETQYF.

This rearrangement joins TRBV28 to TRBJ2-2; D possibly corresponds to TRBD2 (6 bases). Germline V gene sequence: CDR1 MDHEN, CDR2 SYDVKM. Trimming cost V 4 bases and J 1 base, with 22 bases left between them. The CDR3 sequence is 19 residues long. CDR3 amino acids: CASSSIPGVLVENTGELFF. CDR3 DNA: TGTGCCAGCAGTTCAATCCCGGGGGTTTTAGTTGAGAACACCGGGGAGCTGTTTTTT. Full variable domain (missing parts from reference TRBV28 and TRBJ2-2): DVKVTQSSRYLVKRTGEKVFLECVQDMDHENMFWYRQDPGLGLRLIYFSYDVKMKEKGDIPEGYSVSREKKERFSLILESASTNQTSMYLCASSSIPGVLVENTGELFFGEGSRLTVL.

V usage is TRBV29-1 and J usage is TRBJ2-3; D is uncertain. The germline CDR1 and CDR2 sequences are SQVTM and ANQGSEA. The CDR3 is 11 amino acids. V lost 4 bases and J lost 5, with 7 bases in between. The CDR3 region has the DNA TGCAGCGTTGTTCCGTTAGATACGCAGTATTTT. As protein: CSVVPLDTQYF.

The rearrangement joins TRBV7-8 to TRBJ2-7; D is unresolved. Germline values: CDR1 SGHVS, CDR2 FQNEAQ. CDR3 size: 15 residues. V dropped 7 bases and J dropped 0 bases, with 16 bases sitting between them. The CDR3 spells CASTSDGLYSYEQYF. In nucleotides, the CDR3 is TGTGCCAGCACCTCCGATGGGCTCTACTCCTACGAGCAGTACTTC. The full variable domain, rest sourced from reference TRBV7-8 and TRBJ2-7, is GAGVSQSPRYKVAKRGQDVALRCDPISGHVSLFWYQQALGQGPEFLTYFQNEAQLDKSGLPSDRFFAERPEGSVSTLKIQRTQQEDSAVYLCASTSDGLYSYEQYFGPGTRLTVT.

This chain joins TRBV19 and TRBJ2-2; D might be TRBD1 (6 bases). This CDR3 has 14 amino acids. The V and J ends lost 4 bases and 2 bases respectively, with 8 bases between them. Germline V CDR1 and CDR2: LNHDA, SQIVND (reference sequence). The DNA of the CDR3 is TGTGCCAGTAGTACCGGGACAAACACCGGGGAGCTGTTTTTT. This encodes CASSTGTNTGELFF.

The rearrangement joins TRBV12-5 to TRBJ2-1; D is perhaps TRBD1 (6 bases). CDR1 is LGHNT, CDR2 FRNRAP, per germline. The V end lost 1 base, the J end lost 5 bases, and 18 bases lay between the germline ends. The CDR3 spans 17 residues. DNA for the CDR3: TGTGCTAGTGGTTTGGGCCAAACAGGGTCTCCGGACAATGAGCAGTTCTTC. It encodes CASGLGQTGSPDNEQFF.

Only a few counts were recorded for this clone. The gene calls are TRBV9 and TRBJ2-2; D is undetermined. V lost 4 bases and J lost 0, with 10 bases in between. There are 15 residues in the CDR3. CDR1 and CDR2 (germline): SGDLS, YYNGEE. The CDR3 DNA follows: TGTGCCAGCAGCTCACCTATCGCGAACACCGGGGAGCTGTTTTTT. Its translation is CASSSPIANTGELFF. Full variable domain (remainder filled in from reference TRBV9 and TRBJ2-2): DSGVTQTPKHLITATGQRVTLRCSPRSGDLSVYWYQQSLDQGLQFLIQYYNGEERAKGNILERFSAQQFPDLHSELNLSSLELGDSALYFCASSSPIANTGELFFGEGSRLTVL.

This clone was detected only once. The gene calls are TRBV6-6 and TRBJ2-5, with 9 nucleotides matching TRBD1. Germline CDR1 MNHNY, CDR2 SVGAGI (reference sequence). The CDR3 loop spans 16 amino acids. The ends lost 2 bases at V and 1 base at J; junction bases unmatched: 5. The CDR3 sequence: CASSYEQGAVQETQYF. CDR3 in DNA: TGTGCCAGCAGTTACGAACAGGGGGCGGTCCAAGAGACCCAGTACTTC.

This chain joins TRBV7-2 and TRBJ2-7; TRBD2 matches at 10 bases. The CDR3 has 16 residues. Germline loops: CDR1 SGHTA, CDR2 FQGNSA. Germline trimming cut 3 bases from V and 4 bases from J; bases unmatched to any gene: 9. The CDR3 loop is CASSLGAGTSEYEQYF. CDR3 in DNA: TGTGCCAGCAGCTTGGGCGCCGGGACTAGCGAATACGAGCAGTACTTC.

The CDR3 here is CASSQDMGADGGYTF. In nucleotides, the CDR3 is TGCGCCAGCAGCCAAGATATGGGGGCCGACGGGGGCTACACCTTC. The chain links TRBV4-3 to TRBJ1-2; maybe TRBD1 (6 bases). Trimming stripped 0 bases from V and 8 bases from J, with 16 bases between. The V gene's germline CDR1 is LGHNA and CDR2 YSLEER. The CDR3 contains 15 residues.

This clone was picked up one time. CDR3 nucleotides: TGTGCCAGCAGCTTTTTTGGGGGACTCAGCGAAAAACTGTTTTTT. Protein: CASSFFGGLSEKLFF. V is TRBV7-2 and J is TRBJ1-4; a possible D gene is TRBD1 (5 bases). CDR3 length equals 15 residues. The germline gives CDR1 SGHTA, CDR2 FQGNSA. Trimming stripped 3 bases from V and 8 bases from J, with 16 bases between.

The V and J genes are TRBV5-4 and TRBJ1-2; D remains unclear. The CDR3 totals 13 residues. The germline V and J ends were trimmed by 5 bases and 3 bases, with 11 bases remaining between them. Germline-derived CDR1 and CDR2 are SGHNT and YYREEE (reference sequence). The CDR3 region has the DNA TGTGCCAGCAGATCCATTGGTGACTATGGCTACACCTTC. Its translation is CASRSIGDYGYTF.

The chain employs TRBV2 and TRBJ1-2, with 11 bases identical to TRBD1. V was pared by 8 bases and J by 8 bases, with 10 bases of the junction left unmatched. This CDR3 has 14 residues. CDR1 and CDR2 (germline): SNHLY, FYNNEI. In nucleotides, the CDR3 is TGTGCCAGCCAGGGGACAGGGGGAATTCGGGGCTACACCTTC. Translation gives CASQGTGGIRGYTF. The full variable domain, with the rest looked up from reference TRBV2 and TRBJ1-2, is EPEVTQTPSHQVTQMGQEVILRCVPISNHLYFYWYRQILGQKVEFLVSFYNNEISEKSEIFDDQFSVERPDGSNFTLKIRSTKLEDSAMYFCASQGTGGIRGYTFGSGTRLTVV.

The CDR3 nucleotides are TGCGCCAGCAGCCAAGAGCAGGCTCCGCTGGACATTCAGTACTTC. Translation: CASSQEQAPLDIQYF. This sequence joins TRBV4-1 and TRBJ2-4; no clear D. Germline V lookup: CDR1 MGHRA, CDR2 YSYEKL. V was shortened by 0 bases and J by 8 bases, with 14 bases between the two germline ends. The CDR3 loop spans 15 amino acids.

The rearrangement joins TRBV7-8 to TRBJ2-7, with D possibly matching TRBD1 (5 bases). The V end was cut by 3 bases, the J end by 3 bases, with 9 bases between. Germline lookup yields CDR1 SGHVS and CDR2 FQNEAQ. The CDR3 spans 13 residues. The CDR3 is CASSLRRDYEQYF. CDR3 coding DNA: TGTGCCAGCAGCTTGCGCAGGGACTACGAGCAGTACTTC.